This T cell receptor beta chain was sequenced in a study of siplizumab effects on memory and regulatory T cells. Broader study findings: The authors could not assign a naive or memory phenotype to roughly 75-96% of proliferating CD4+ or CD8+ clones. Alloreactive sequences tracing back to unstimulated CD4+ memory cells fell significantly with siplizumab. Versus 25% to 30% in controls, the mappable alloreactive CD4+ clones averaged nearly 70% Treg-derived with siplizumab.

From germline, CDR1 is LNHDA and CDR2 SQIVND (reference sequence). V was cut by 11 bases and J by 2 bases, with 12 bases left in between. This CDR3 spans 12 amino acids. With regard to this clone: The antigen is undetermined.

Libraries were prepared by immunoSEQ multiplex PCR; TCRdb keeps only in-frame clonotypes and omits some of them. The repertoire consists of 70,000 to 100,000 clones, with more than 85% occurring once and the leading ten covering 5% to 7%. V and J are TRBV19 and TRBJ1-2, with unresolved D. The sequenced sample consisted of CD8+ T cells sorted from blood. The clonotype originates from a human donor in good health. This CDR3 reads CAASTQNYGYTF. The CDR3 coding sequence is TGTGCCGCCTCGACCCAGAACTATGGCTACACCTTC.